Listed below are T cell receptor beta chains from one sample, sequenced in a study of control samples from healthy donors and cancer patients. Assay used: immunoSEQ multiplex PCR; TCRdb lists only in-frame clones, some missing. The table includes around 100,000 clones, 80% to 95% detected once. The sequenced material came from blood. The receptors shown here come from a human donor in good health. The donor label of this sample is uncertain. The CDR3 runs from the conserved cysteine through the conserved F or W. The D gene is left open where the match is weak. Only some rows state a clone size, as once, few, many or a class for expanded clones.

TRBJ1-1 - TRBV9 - CASSVGQVYTEAFF TGTGCCAGCAGCGTAGGCCAGGTTTACACTGAAGCTTTCTTT
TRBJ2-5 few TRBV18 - CASSPWNRPSETQYF TGTGCCAGCTCACCATGGAACAGGCCTTCGGAGACCCAGTACTTC
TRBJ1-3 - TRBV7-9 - CASSLGGGSGNTIYF TGTGCCAGCAGCTTAGGAGGGGGGTCTGGAAACACCATATATTTT
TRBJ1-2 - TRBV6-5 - CASTYTLVGGYTF TGTGCCAGCACCTATACCTTGGTGGGGGGCTACACCTTC
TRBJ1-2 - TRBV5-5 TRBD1 CASSPRDRGSDGYTF TGTGCCAGCAGCCCCCGGGACAGGGGCTCAGATGGCTACACCTTC
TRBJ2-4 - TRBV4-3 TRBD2 CASSQDGGDLKNIQYF TGCGCCAGCAGCCAAGATGGGGGGGATCTCAAAAACATTCAGTACTTC
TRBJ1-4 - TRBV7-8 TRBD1 CASSLREGQGADKLFF TGTGCCAGCAGCTTAAGGGAGGGACAGGGGGCAGACAAACTGTTTTTT
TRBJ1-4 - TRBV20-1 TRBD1 CSASRKGDREGATNEKLFF TGCAGTGCTAGTAGGAAAGGGGACAGGGAGGGGGCAACTAATGAAAAACTGTTTTTT
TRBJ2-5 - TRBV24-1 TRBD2 CATSELAGGEETQYF TGTGCCACCAGTGAACTAGCGGGGGGGGAAGAGACCCAGTACTTC
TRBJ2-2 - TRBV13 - CASRQTGELFF TGTGCCAGCAGACAAACAGGGGAGCTGTTTTTT
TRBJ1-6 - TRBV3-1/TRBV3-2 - CASSKRRSPLHF TGTGCCAGCAGTAAAAGGAGATCACCCCTCCACTTT
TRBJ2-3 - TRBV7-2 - CASSFQHSGTDTQYF TGTGCCAGCAGCTTTCAACACTCGGGGACAGATACGCAGTATTTT
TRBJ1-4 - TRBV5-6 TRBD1 CASSYIMGQAEKLFF TGTGCCAGCAGCTACATTATGGGACAGGCTGAAAAACTGTTTTTT
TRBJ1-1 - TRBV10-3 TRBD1 CAIRDRDNTEAFF TGTGCCATCAGAGACAGGGACAACACTGAAGCTTTCTTT
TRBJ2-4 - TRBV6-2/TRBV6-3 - CASSYPYNIQYF TGTGCCAGCAGTTACCCGTACAACATTCAGTACTTC
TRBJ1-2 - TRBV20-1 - CSASGHKGPNGYTF TGCAGTGCTAGTGGGCATAAGGGGCCTAATGGCTACACCTTC
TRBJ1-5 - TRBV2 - CASRAVPDQPQHF TGTGCCAGCAGGGCAGTTCCAGATCAGCCCCAGCATTTT
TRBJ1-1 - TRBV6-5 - CASGTSTVNTEAFF TGTGCCAGCGGGACATCTACGGTGAACACTGAAGCTTTCTTT
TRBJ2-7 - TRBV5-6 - CASSLDRAHEQYF TGTGCCAGCAGCTTGGACAGGGCGCACGAGCAGTACTTC
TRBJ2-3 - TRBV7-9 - CASSLAGHTDTQYF TGTGCCAGCAGCTTAGCCGGACACACAGATACGCAGTATTTT
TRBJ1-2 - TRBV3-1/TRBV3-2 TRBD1 CASRLQGAPAGYTF TGTGCCAGCAGACTACAGGGGGCGCCGGCTGGCTACACCTTC
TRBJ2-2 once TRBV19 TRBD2 CASSQGLAANTGELFF TGTGCCAGTAGCCAGGGACTAGCGGCAAACACCGGGGAGCTGTTTTTT
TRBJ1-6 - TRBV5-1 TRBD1 CASSMSRDRVLHSPLHF TGCGCCAGCAGCATGTCCCGGGACAGGGTCCTTCATTCACCCCTCCACTTT
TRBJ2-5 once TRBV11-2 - CASSLNREGTQYF TGTGCCAGCAGCCTAAACAGGGAGGGGACCCAGTACTTC
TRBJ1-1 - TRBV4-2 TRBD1 CASSQEVTGAGNTEAFF TGTGCCAGCAGCCAAGAAGTCACAGGGGCGGGGAACACTGAAGCTTTCTTT
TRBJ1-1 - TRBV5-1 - CASSPRDGGNTEAFF TGCGCCAGCAGTCCACGGGACGGTGGGAACACTGAAGCTTTCTTT
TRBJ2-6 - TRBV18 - CASSTSLATGANVLTF TGTGCCAGCTCAACATCCCTAGCGACGGGGGCCAACGTCCTGACTTTC
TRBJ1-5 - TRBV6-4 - CARGSNQPQHF TGTGCCCGGGGGAGTAACCAGCCCCAGCATTTT
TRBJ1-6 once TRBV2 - CASSDMGPNSPLHF TGTGCCAGCAGTGATATGGGGCCTAATTCACCCCTCCACTTT
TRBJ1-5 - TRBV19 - CASSTTRQWIEPQHF TGTGCCAGTAGTACAACCCGACAGTGGATAGAGCCCCAGCATTTT
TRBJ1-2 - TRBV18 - CASSPFNKGDYYGYTF TGTGCCAGCTCACCATTTAACAAGGGAGACTACTATGGCTACACCTTC
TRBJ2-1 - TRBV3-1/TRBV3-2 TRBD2 CASSQGGRGGGPEQFF TGTGCCAGCAGCCAAGGCGGGAGAGGCGGGGGTCCCGAGCAGTTCTTC
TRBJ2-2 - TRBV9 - CASSLDTRRTGELFF TGTGCCAGCAGCCTGGACACGAGAAGGACCGGGGAGCTGTTTTTT
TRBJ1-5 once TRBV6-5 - CASSLRQGNQPQHF TGTGCCAGCAGTCTCAGACAGGGCAATCAGCCCCAGCATTTT
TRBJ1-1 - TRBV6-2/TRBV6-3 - CASSYGAGAMNTEAFF TGTGCCAGCAGTTACGGGGCAGGAGCCATGAACACTGAAGCTTTCTTT
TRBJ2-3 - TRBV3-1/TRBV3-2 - CASSLAYTDTQYF TGTGCCAGCAGTCTAGCGTACACAGATACGCAGTATTTT
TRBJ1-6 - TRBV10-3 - CAIRAENNSPLHF TGTGCCATCAGAGCAGAAAATAATTCACCCCTCCACTTT
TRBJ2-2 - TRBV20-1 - CSARENEGLFF TGCAGTGCTAGAGAAAATGAAGGGCTGTTTTTT
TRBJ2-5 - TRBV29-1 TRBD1 CSVDRGQETQYF TGCAGCGTTGACAGGGGGCAAGAGACCCAGTACTTC
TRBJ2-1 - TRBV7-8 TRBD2 CASSLVAGGYNEQFF TGTGCCAGCAGCTTAGTAGCGGGGGGTTACAATGAGCAGTTCTTC
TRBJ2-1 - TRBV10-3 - CATREWTPNNVGQFF TGTGCCACCAGAGAGTGGACTCCTAATAACGTTGGGCAGTTCTTC
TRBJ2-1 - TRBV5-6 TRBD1 CASSSDRRNEQFF TGTGCCAGCAGTTCGGACAGGAGAAATGAGCAGTTCTTC
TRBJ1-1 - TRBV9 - CASSEVGRGTEAFF TGTGCCAGCAGCGAAGTGGGGAGGGGCACTGAAGCTTTCTTT
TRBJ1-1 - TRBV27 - CASSFSGQILNTEAFF TGTGCCAGCAGTTTTTCAGGACAAATCTTGAACACTGAAGCTTTCTTT
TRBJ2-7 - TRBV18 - CASSRSQAYEQYF TGTGCCAGCTCCAGGAGCCAAGCATACGAGCAGTACTTC
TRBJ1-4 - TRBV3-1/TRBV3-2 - CASGRERRELFF TGTGCCAGCGGAAGGGAGAGGAGGGAACTGTTTTTT
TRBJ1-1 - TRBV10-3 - CAISNSGDTEAFF TGTGCCATCAGCAACTCGGGGGACACTGAAGCTTTCTTT
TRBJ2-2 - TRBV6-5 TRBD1 CASTQGAGTGELFF TGTGCCAGCACTCAGGGGGCTGGGACCGGGGAGCTGTTTTTT
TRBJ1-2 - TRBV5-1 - CASSLDGSGDYGYTF TGCGCCAGCAGCTTGGACGGATCTGGCGACTATGGCTACACCTTC
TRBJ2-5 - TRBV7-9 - CASSPPLLGVQETQYF TGTGCCAGCAGCCCCCCCCTTTTAGGGGTCCAAGAGACCCAGTACTTC
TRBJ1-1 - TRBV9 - CASGGDSEAFF TGTGCCAGCGGAGGCGACAGTGAAGCTTTCTTT
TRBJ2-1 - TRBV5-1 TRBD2 CASSLGMAGGGNEQFF TGCGCCAGCAGCTTGGGGATGGCGGGGGGAGGCAATGAGCAGTTCTTC
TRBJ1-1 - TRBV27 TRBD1 CASSFRQGSEAFF TGTGCCAGCAGTTTTCGACAGGGGTCTGAAGCTTTCTTT
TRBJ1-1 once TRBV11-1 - CASSLPGMTEAFF TGTGCCAGCAGCTTACCAGGGATGACTGAAGCTTTCTTT
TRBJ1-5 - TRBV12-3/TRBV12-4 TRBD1 CASSGQGNQPQHF TGTGCCAGCAGCGGACAGGGCAATCAGCCCCAGCATTTT